These 12 T cell receptor beta chains were sequenced from one sample in a study of shared clonotypes between healthy human individuals. The table came from immunoSEQ multiplex PCR; TCRdb's copy has only in-frame clones and leaves some out. This sample yields roughly 1.5 million clones, of which 98% are seen a single time; roughly 0.45% belongs to the top ten. Sequencing input: naive CD4+ T cells sorted from blood. Subset of the sample: CD45RA+ positively selected. The receptors originated from a man aged 25 to 40 in good health.

The chain recombines TRBV5-1 with TRBJ2-3, with D maybe TRBD2 (5 bases). The CDR3 loop spans 14 amino acids. Trimming shortened V by 3 bases and J by 4 bases, and 12 bases separated the two germline ends. Looked up from germline, CDR1 is SGHRS and CDR2 is YFSETQ. Written as DNA, the CDR3 is TGCGCCAGCAGCTCACCCCTGAGGGCAGATACGCAGTATTTT. Translating gives CASSSPLRADTQYF.

V is TRBV19 and J is TRBJ1-2; 10 nucleotides match TRBD1. The V segment lost 8 bases and the J segment 5 bases; nucleotides outside the gene matches: 11. CDR1 and CDR2 from the germline V gene are LNHDA and SQIVND (reference sequence). This CDR3 spans 15 amino acids. The CDR3, as DNA: TGTGCCAGTGCAGGTCCGGGACAGGGGAATTATGGCTACACCTTC. Translated: CASAGPGQGNYGYTF.

The V gene is TRBV15, the J gene TRBJ1-3; no clear D gene. Germline CDR1 is LNHNV and CDR2 is YYDKDF (reference sequence). This CDR3 has 15 amino acids. V was pared by 2 bases and J by 0 bases, with 8 bases between. CDR3 sequence (DNA): TGTGCCACCAGCAGACCCGACATCTCTGGAAACACCATATATTTT. Translation gives CATSRPDISGNTIYF.

The V and J genes are TRBV9 and TRBJ1-4; D is unclear. The CDR3 runs to 15 residues. The V end was cut by 4 bases, the J end by 8 bases, with 18 bases between. Germline CDR1 reads SGDLS; CDR2 reads YYNGEE. This CDR3 is CASSKDTGSGEKLFF. The CDR3 coding sequence is TGTGCCAGCAGCAAAGATACGGGGTCAGGAGAAAAACTGTTTTTT.

V gene TRBV5-1 combines with J gene TRBJ1-1; D may be TRBD1 (5 bases). V was pared by 1 base and J by 4 bases, with 8 bases between. The length of the CDR3 is 13 residues. Germline lookup yields CDR1 SGHRS and CDR2 YFSETQ. CDR3 sequence reads: CASSLQGRTEAFF. Here the CDR3 DNA reads TGCGCCAGCAGCTTGCAGGGTCGCACTGAAGCTTTCTTT.

V is TRBV11-3 and J is TRBJ2-6; TRBD1 agrees at 10 bases. V shed 5 bases and J 8 bases; nucleotides not matched to a gene: 6. This CDR3 is built from 15 residues. Germline values: CDR1 SGHNT, CDR2 YENEEA. This CDR3 is CASSDAGQGSNVLTF. For the CDR3, the DNA is TGTGCCAGCAGCGACGCGGGACAGGGGTCCAACGTCCTGACTTTC.

The rearrangement uses TRBV28 and TRBJ2-3; the match to TRBD2 covers 8 bases. Per germline, CDR1 MDHEN and CDR2 SYDVKM. The CDR3 runs to 16 residues. The trim removed 3 bases at V and 3 bases at J, leaving 8 bases unmatched. The CDR3 DNA reads as TGTGCCAGCAGTTTCCTAAGCGGGAGTGTAACAGATACGCAGTATTTT. Amino acid sequence: CASSFLSGSVTDTQYF.

Concerning this clone: At one boundary the junction diverges from the germline segment, which might be a read error. This chain uses TRBV18 with TRBJ2-7; D is ambiguous. This CDR3 spans 12 amino acids. From germline, CDR1 is KGHSH and CDR2 LQKENI. CDR3 sequence reads: CASSPPHSEQYF. The CDR3 DNA sequence: TGTGCCAGCTCCCCACCGCACTCCGAGCAGTACTTC.

This rearrangement joins TRBV6-5 to TRBJ1-1; D gene uncertain. The CDR3 runs to 13 residues. Germline lookup yields CDR1 MNHEY and CDR2 SVGAGI. Trimming stripped 0 bases from V and 6 bases from J, with 8 bases between. The CDR3 DNA is TGTGCCAGCAGTTACTCGTCGGGCGCTGAAGCTTTCTTT. It translates to CASSYSSGAEAFF.

The J gene is TRBJ1-2, the V gene TRBV5-1; 7 bases fit TRBD1. Unmatched junction bases numbered 5, after V lost 0 bases and J lost 6 bases. Germline CDR1 is SGHRS and CDR2 is YFSETQ. The CDR3 has 14 amino acids. The CDR3 sequence is CASSLGGQSDGYTF. The CDR3 nucleotides are TGCGCCAGCAGCTTGGGGGGACAGTCAGATGGCTACACCTTC.

The J gene is TRBJ2-5, the V gene TRBV5-4; TRBD1 is a possible D gene (6 bases). The V and J ends lost 4 bases and 2 bases respectively, with 12 bases between them. CDR1 is SGHNT and CDR2 is YYREEE in the germline V gene (reference sequence). The CDR3 contains 14 residues. The CDR3 protein is CASSPGQKQETQYF. CDR3 coding DNA: TGTGCCAGCAGCCCAGGACAGAAACAAGAGACCCAGTACTTC. The full variable domain, with the rest looked up from reference TRBV5-4 and TRBJ2-5, is ETGVTQSPTHLIKTRGQQVTLRCSSQSGHNTVSWYQQALGQGPQFIFQYYREEENGRGNFPPRFSGLQFPNYSSELNVNALELDDSALYLCASSPGQKQETQYFGPGTRLLVL.

This chain uses TRBV11-2 with TRBJ1-2; maybe TRBD1 (5 bases). Between the trimmed V and J ends, which lost 1 base and 7 bases, there was a span of 7 bases. CDR3 size: 12 residues. Germline V gene sequence: CDR1 SGHAT, CDR2 FQNNGV. CDR3 amino acids: CASSLAGAGYTF. In DNA form, the CDR3 reads TGTGCCAGCAGCTTAGCTGGGGCTGGCTACACCTTC.